This T cell receptor (beta chain) was identified in a study of blood T cell repertoires in COVID-19. About the study: The origin of the acute and convalescent COVID-19 samples was the United States, Italy and Spain. In each case, the material was cDNA or gDNA derived from T cells, B-cell-depleted T cells, or PBMCs.

In the authors' workflow: Counts of nucleated cells, estimated from reference gene primer amplification, were obtained. Using immunoSEQ multiplex PCR, the repertoire was profiled, and TCRdb retains in-frame clones only, with some absent. The DNA was the basis for D and trimming; V, J and clone size are from that table. The table includes around 200,000 clones, approximately 89% detected once. V was pared by 4 bases and J by 7 bases, with 14 bases between. The CDR3 extends over 14 amino acids. Germline V gives CDR1 LGHNA, CDR2 YSLEER. This sequence originates from a man between 65 and 85 years old with acute or convalescent COVID-19. Sequenced sample: peripheral blood. This chain connects TRBV4-3 to TRBJ2-4, with D perhaps TRBD2 (6 bases). The CDR3 DNA sequence: TGCGCCAGCAGCCGAGGAATGGAGGGGAACATTCAGTACTTC. It codes for CASSRGMEGNIQYF.